Listed below are T cell receptor beta chains from one sample, sequenced in a study of T cell responses to AZD1222 COVID-19 vaccine. Data came from immunoSEQ multiplex PCR; TCRdb stores just in-frame clones and leaves some out. The table has some 150,000 clones, 92% seen once. The sample consisted of peripheral blood, taken on day 0 of AZD1222 vaccination. The origin of the receptors is an adult in good health. CDR3s include the opening cysteine and the closing phenylalanine or tryptophan. Rows give clone size only sometimes, using once, few, many, or a class for an expanded clone.

clone size | V gene | CDR3 protein
once | TRBV10-1 | CASSDRPGEKLFF
- | TRBV9 | CASSVGDRTEQYF
- | TRBV6-5 | CASSYSKQSETQYF
- | TRBV27 | CASSLYRTDTQYF
- | TRBV6-5 | CASSLDRVRTEAFF
- | TRBV7-2 | CASSLEGWYGDTQYF
- | TRBV19 | CASSHRGGINYGYTF
- | TRBV4-1 | CASSQDPRVEQYF
once | TRBV19 | CASTGGYQQYF
- | TRBV7-2 | CASRSTGAYGYTF
- | TRBV30 | CAWRSVVGYGYTF
- | TRBV19 | CASSPLRVSTDTQYF
- | TRBV5-6 | CASSLATGGPDTQYF
- | TRBV11-2 | CASSLGPLQGSGISYEQYF
- | TRBV15 | CATSRETNGNTIYF
- | TRBV7-2 | CASSFTGRGAFF
- | TRBV25-1 | CASSDWTSASSYEQYF
- | TRBV5-1 | CASSIRTGGLYEQYF